These 5 T cell receptor beta chains came from one sample sequenced in a study of OX40 agonist ivuxolimab in advanced cancers. The protocol used for the library was the immunoSEQ multiplex PCR assay. The table was pulled from immuneACCESS by TCRdb, which kept in-frame rearrangements only. Such tables lose some clones; where checked, under half of the loss comes from unresolved V genes, and the rest has no known cause. Recorded for this sample are around 69,000 clones; 80% to 90% of them occurred a single time. Jointly, the top ten make up around 1.5% of the sample. The sequenced sample was CD4+ or CD8+ T cells sorted from blood, obtained in a trial of the OX40 agonist ivuxolimab. All receptors derive from an adult with an advanced solid tumor such as melanoma, head and neck, liver or kidney cancer.

This clone was recorded a few times. The chain carries TRBV4-2 and TRBJ1-5; D remains unclear. Germline CDR1 reads LGHNA; CDR2 reads YNFKEQ. The V and J ends lost 0 bases and 2 bases respectively, with 11 bases between them. This CDR3 is 16 amino acids long. The CDR3 bases are TGTGCCAGCAGCCAAGATGTCATTGGGGGCAATCAGCCCCAGCATTTT. Amino acids: CASSQDVIGGNQPQHF.

The CDR3 spells CASSPGGDANEKLFF. Here the CDR3 DNA reads TGTGCCAGCAGCCCCGGTGGGGACGCTAATGAAAAACTGTTTTTT. This rearrangement joins TRBV7-9 to TRBJ1-4, with D perhaps TRBD1 (5 bases). The CDR3 runs 15 residues. Germline CDR1 SEHNR, CDR2 FQNEAQ (reference sequence). V was shortened by 5 bases and J by 3 bases, with 13 bases between the two germline ends.

The rearrangement links TRBV4-2 to TRBJ1-5; D may be TRBD1 (5 bases). Germline CDR1 LGHNA, CDR2 YNFKEQ. The CDR3 consists of 16 residues. Trimming removed 3 bases from V and 4 bases from J, with 16 bases in between. Here the CDR3 DNA reads TGTGCCAGCAGCCAGGCTTCCGGGACGAGGAATCAGCCCCAGCATTTT. It encodes CASSQASGTRNQPQHF.

This rearrangement joins TRBV5-1 to TRBJ2-2; D unclear. Germline V lookup: CDR1 SGHRS, CDR2 YFSETQ. The CDR3 consists of 15 residues. V lost 0 bases to trimming and J lost 7 bases, with 13 bases between them. This CDR3 reads CASSLDGAFIGELFF. The CDR3 bases are TGCGCCAGCAGCTTGGATGGTGCGTTTATCGGGGAGCTGTTTTTT.

The V gene is TRBV7-8, the J gene TRBJ2-5; D is unresolved. The J call is doubtful: the DNA matches TRBJ2-7 better. The CDR3 sequence is 12 residues long. Germline V gene sequence: CDR1 SGHVS, CDR2 FQNEAQ. The CDR3 nucleotides are TGTGCCAGCAGCCCCGATCCATACGAGCAGTACTTC. It specifies CASSPDPYEQYF.